Here is one T cell receptor beta chain with its context. The germline V gene encodes CDR1 LGHNT and CDR2 FRNRAP. With 2 bases clipped from V and 1 base from J, the junction kept 0 bases outside the gene matches. The CDR3 is 14 residues long. The data derive from a study of T-cell memory formation after mild COVID-19. TCRdb processed the 5' RACE reads anew with MiXCR; each CDR3 protein has one entry. The sample shows about 400,000 distinct CDR3 sequences, around 15% of them seen only once. Sequencing input: PBMCs or a T cell subset sorted from them (not recorded which). The source of this sequence is a young man who had mild COVID-19 (a few samples of this study predate the infection). Cell type and time point are not known. The V call is TRBV12-5, the J call TRBJ2-3; 7 bases align to TRBD2. The CDR3 spells CASGLRGGTDTQYF. The CDR3 DNA is TGTGCTAGTGGTTTGCGGGGGGGCACAGATACGCAGTATTTT.